This T cell receptor (beta chain) was captured in a study of beta chain features in type 1 diabetes. V was cut by 0 bases and J by 9 bases, with 16 bases left in between. The CDR3 sequence is 15 residues long. CDR1 and CDR2 from the germline V gene are SGHRS and YFSETQ. Since all of the isolated RNA was reverse transcribed, expressed TCRB transcripts were what got sequenced. Libraries were prepared by immunoSEQ multiplex PCR; TCRdb keeps only in-frame clonotypes and omits some of them. The sample has roughly 500,000 clones; approximately 31% are singletons. This clone was counted a few times. The clonotype originates from a man aged 18 to 35 in good health. The source material was naive CD4+ T cells from blood. This chain connects TRBV5-1 to TRBJ2-4, with D perhaps being TRBD1 or TRBD2 (5 bases each). DNA for the CDR3: TGCGCCAGCAGCTTGGCCGGGCAGGGCAGCGGCATTCAGTACTTC. Protein: CASSLAGQGSGIQYF.